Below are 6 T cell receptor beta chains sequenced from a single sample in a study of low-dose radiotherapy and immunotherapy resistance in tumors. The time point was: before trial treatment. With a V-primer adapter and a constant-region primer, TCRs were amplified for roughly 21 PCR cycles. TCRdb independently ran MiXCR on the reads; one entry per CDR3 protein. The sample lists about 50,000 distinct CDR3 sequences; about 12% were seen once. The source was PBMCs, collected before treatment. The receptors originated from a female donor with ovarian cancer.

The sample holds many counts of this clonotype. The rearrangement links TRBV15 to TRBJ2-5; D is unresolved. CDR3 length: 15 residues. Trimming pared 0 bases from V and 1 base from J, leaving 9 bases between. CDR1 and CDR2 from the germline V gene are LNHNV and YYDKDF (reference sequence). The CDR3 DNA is TGTGCCACCAGCAGAGATCCGACCCCCCAAGAGACCCAGTACTTC. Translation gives CATSRDPTPQETQYF.

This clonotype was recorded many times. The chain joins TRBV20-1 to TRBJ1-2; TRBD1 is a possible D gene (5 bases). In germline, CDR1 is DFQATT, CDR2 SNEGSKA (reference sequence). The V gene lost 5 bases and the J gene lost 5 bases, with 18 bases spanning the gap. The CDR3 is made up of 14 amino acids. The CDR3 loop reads CSASPRKGSYGYTF. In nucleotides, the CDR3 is TGCAGTGCTTCCCCGAGGAAGGGGTCGTATGGCTACACCTTC.

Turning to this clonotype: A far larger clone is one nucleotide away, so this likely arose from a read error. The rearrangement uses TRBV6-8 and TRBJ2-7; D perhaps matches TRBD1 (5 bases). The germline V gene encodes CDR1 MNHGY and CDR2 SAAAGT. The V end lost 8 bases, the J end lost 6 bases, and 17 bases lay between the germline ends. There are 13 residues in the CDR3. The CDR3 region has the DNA TGTGCCAGCGCCGGGCAGGGCCCTATCGAGCAGTACGTC. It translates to CASAGQGPIEQYV.

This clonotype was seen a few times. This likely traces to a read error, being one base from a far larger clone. As DNA, the CDR3 is TGTGCCAGCAGGCGACTAGCGGGAGGGAGTGAGCAGTACTTC. Translated: CASRRLAGGSEQYF. The rearrangement uses TRBV12-3 or TRBV12-4 and TRBJ2-7; 14 nucleotides agree with TRBD2. V gave up 6 bases and J gave up 7 bases; unmatched junction bases: 5. The CDR3 is made up of 14 amino acids.

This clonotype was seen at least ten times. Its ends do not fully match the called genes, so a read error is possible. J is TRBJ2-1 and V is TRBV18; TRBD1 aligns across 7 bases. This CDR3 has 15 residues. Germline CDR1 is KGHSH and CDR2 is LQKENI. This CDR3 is CASSPGTVLGDEQFF. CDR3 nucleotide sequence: TGTGCCAGCTCACCGGGGACAGTCCTTGGCGATGAGCAGTTCTTT.

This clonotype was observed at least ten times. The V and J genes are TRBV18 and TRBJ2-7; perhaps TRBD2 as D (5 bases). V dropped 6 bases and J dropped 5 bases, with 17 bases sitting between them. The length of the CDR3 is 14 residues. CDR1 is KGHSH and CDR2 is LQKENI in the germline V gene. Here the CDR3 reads CASSEGGLGDEQYF. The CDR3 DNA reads TGTGCCAGCTCCGAGGGTGGGCTCGGGGACGAGCAGTACTTC.